Listed here are 18 T cell receptor beta chains from one sample, sequenced in a study of blood T cell repertoires in COVID-19 (dated by TCRdb to 2020 to 2022). The method behind the library was the immunoSEQ multiplex PCR assay. Not all clones reach the TCRdb copy of this immuneACCESS table, which keeps in-frame sequences only. Checked studies attribute under half of the gap to unresolved V genes and leave the rest unexplained. The sample table shows 65,000 to 95,000 clones, and 84% are seen once. The ten largest clones take up approximately 20% of the sample. What was sequenced was peripheral blood. Receptors were obtained from a woman aged 50 to 60 with acute or convalescent COVID-19.

The chain has TRBV7-9 and TRBJ1-3, with 8 bases that match TRBD1. V lost 5 bases to trimming and J lost 5 bases; unmatched junction nucleotides: 11. In germline, CDR1 is SEHNR, CDR2 FQNEAQ (reference sequence). The CDR3 length is 16 residues. The CDR3 DNA sequence: TGTGCCAGCAGCCCACTTGTTACAGGGGGACGAAACACCATATATTTT. Translating gives CASSPLVTGGRNTIYF.

This chain uses TRBV6-1 with TRBJ2-3, with 7 nucleotides matching TRBD1. The CDR3 is 15 residues long. The germline V gene encodes CDR1 MNHNS and CDR2 SASEGT. V shed 3 bases, J shed 2 bases, and the junction held 5 bases outside the gene matches. The CDR3 DNA reads TGTGCCAGCAGTGATACCGACAGGGCCACAGATACGCAGTATTTT. Translation: CASSDTDRATDTQYF.

The V and J genes are TRBV5-4 and TRBJ2-2; D gene uncertain. CDR1 is SGHNT, CDR2 YYREEE, per germline (reference sequence). CDR3 length: 13 amino acids. The V gene lost 4 bases and the J gene lost 6 bases, with 10 bases spanning the gap. The CDR3 region is CASSPDYAGELFF. The DNA for the CDR3 is TGTGCCAGCAGCCCAGATTATGCCGGGGAGCTGTTTTTT. The full variable domain, rest sourced from reference TRBV5-4 and TRBJ2-2, is ETGVTQSPTHLIKTRGQQVTLRCSSQSGHNTVSWYQQALGQGPQFIFQYYREEENGRGNFPPRFSGLQFPNYSSELNVNALELDDSALYLCASSPDYAGELFFGEGSRLTVL.

The V and J genes are TRBV15 and TRBJ2-1; D remains unclear. CDR3 size: 11 residues. V lost 8 bases and J lost 5, with 7 bases in between. CDR1 LNHNV and CDR2 YYDKDF come from the germline V gene (reference sequence). The CDR3 DNA is TGTGCCACCGAGCTCGACAATGAGCAGTTCTTC. This sequence encodes CATELDNEQFF.

The rearrangement joins TRBV6-6 to TRBJ2-2, with 7 bases aligning to TRBD2. Germline assignment: CDR1 MNHNY and CDR2 SVGAGI (reference sequence). With V trimmed by 7 bases and J by 1 base, 6 bases remained unmatched. The length of the CDR3 is 15 residues. CDR3 coding DNA: TGTGCCAGCACCCCCGCTAGCGGGAACACCGGGGAGCTGTTTTTT. It yields the protein CASTPASGNTGELFF.

The V gene is TRBV9, the J gene TRBJ1-3, with unresolved D. The ends were cut back, 0 bases at V and 3 bases at J, with 10 bases in the middle. This CDR3 is built from 15 residues. The germline gives CDR1 SGDLS, CDR2 YYNGEE. The CDR3 loop is CASSVDHRSGNTIYF. CDR3 nucleotides: TGTGCCAGCAGCGTAGACCACCGTAGTGGAAACACCATATATTTT.

This chain connects TRBV5-1 to TRBJ2-7, with TRBD2 matching 9 bases. Unmatched junction bases numbered 5, after V lost 4 bases and J lost 3 bases. The length of the CDR3 is 14 residues. CDR1 SGHRS and CDR2 YFSETQ come from the germline V gene. The CDR3 DNA is TGCGCCAGCAGCCCCCTAGCGGGACTCTACGAGCAGTACTTC. Residues: CASSPLAGLYEQYF.

The chain recombines TRBV9 with TRBJ2-1; 7 bases fit TRBD2. Germline assignment: CDR1 SGDLS and CDR2 YYNGEE. V shed 2 bases and J 8 bases; nucleotides not matched to a gene: 4. The CDR3 has 13 residues. In nucleotides, the CDR3 is TGTGCCAGCAGCGTCGCCGGACTAGATGAGCAGTTCTTC. Protein sequence: CASSVAGLDEQFF.

This chain uses TRBV6-6 with TRBJ1-2; 10 bases match TRBD1. The V segment lost 6 bases and the J segment 2 bases; nucleotides outside the gene matches: 9. This CDR3 has 16 amino acids. Per germline, CDR1 MNHNY and CDR2 SVGAGI (reference sequence). CDR3 DNA: TGTGCCAGCAGAGCCGCCGGGACAGGGGTGAACTATGGCTACACCTTC. It encodes CASRAAGTGVNYGYTF.

The chain carries TRBV5-1 and TRBJ1-6; D ambiguous. Trimming cost V 3 bases and J 10 bases, with 17 bases left between them. In germline, CDR1 is SGHRS, CDR2 YFSETQ. This CDR3 is built from 15 residues. The CDR3 coding sequence is TGCGCCAGCAGCTCCCGACCGCATGTGGGCTCACCCCTCCACTTT. It encodes CASSSRPHVGSPLHF. The whole variable domain, remainder taken from reference TRBV5-1 and TRBJ1-6, is KAGVTQTPRYLIKTRGQQVTLSCSPISGHRSVSWYQQTPGQGLQFLFEYFSETQRNKGNFPGRFSGRQFSNSRSEMNVSTLELGDSALYLCASSSRPHVGSPLHFGNGTRLTVT.

This chain connects TRBV5-1 to TRBJ2-3; 10 positions match TRBD2. V was clipped by 4 bases and J by 0 bases; unmatched bases: 5. CDR1 is SGHRS, CDR2 YFSETQ, per germline. This CDR3 has 16 residues. The DNA for the CDR3 is TGCGCCAGCAGCCCCTCGACTAGCGGGAGCACAGATACGCAGTATTTT. Its protein is CASSPSTSGSTDTQYF.

CDR3 loop: CASRREQKGGELFF. The CDR3 DNA reads TGTGCCAGCAGGCGGGAGCAGAAGGGCGGGGAGCTGTTTTTT. The chain uses TRBV2 and TRBJ2-2; 7 positions agree with TRBD2. There are 14 residues in the CDR3. Trimming removed 6 bases from V and 7 bases from J; junction bases left unmatched: 8. CDR1 is SNHLY, CDR2 FYNNEI, per germline.

This sequence joins TRBV9 and TRBJ2-1; 7 bases are shared with TRBD1. V was clipped by 3 bases and J by 0 bases; unmatched bases: 3. Germline V gives CDR1 SGDLS, CDR2 YYNGEE. The CDR3 has 15 amino acids. In DNA, the CDR3 is TGTGCCAGCAGCGCCGGACAGGACTCCTACAATGAGCAGTTCTTC. It is translated as CASSAGQDSYNEQFF.

There are a few counts of this clone. V usage is TRBV15 and J usage is TRBJ2-7, with 9 bases fitting TRBD2. The V and J ends lost 6 bases and 7 bases, in that order; junction bases with no gene match: 7. There are 13 residues in the CDR3. Germline CDR1 reads LNHNV; CDR2 reads YYDKDF (reference sequence). The CDR3 DNA sequence: TGTGCCACCAGAGAGCTAGCGGGGTATGAGCAGTACTTC. Its translation: CATRELAGYEQYF.

The chain recombines TRBV5-1 with TRBJ1-3, with D possibly being TRBD1 (5 bases). Germline V lookup: CDR1 SGHRS, CDR2 YFSETQ. Trimming removed 4 bases from V and 2 bases from J, with 10 bases in between. This CDR3 contains 14 residues. DNA of the CDR3: TGCGCCAGCAGCGTTGGACACCCTGGAAACACCATATATTTT. Amino acids: CASSVGHPGNTIYF.

V usage is TRBV27 and J usage is TRBJ1-6, with D maybe TRBD1 (6 bases). V gave up 5 bases and J gave up 7 bases, with 15 bases separating them. CDR1 is MNHEY and CDR2 is SMNVEV in the germline V gene (reference sequence). This CDR3 spans 15 amino acids. CDR3 amino acids: CASSPDRYRNSPLHF. Here the CDR3 DNA reads TGTGCCAGCAGTCCAGACAGGTATCGGAATTCACCCCTCCACTTT.

The chain carries TRBV4-2 and TRBJ2-3; D is perhaps TRBD1 (6 bases). Germline CDR1 LGHNA, CDR2 YNFKEQ. This CDR3 has 20 amino acids. V lost 3 bases to trimming and J lost 2 bases, with 27 bases between them. CDR3 DNA: TGTGCCAGCAGCCAGTTGGGTAGGCGATTTGGCAGGGGATTCACAGATACGCAGTATTTT. Protein: CASSQLGRRFGRGFTDTQYF.

The chain is built from TRBV11-2 and TRBJ2-5, with 10 positions matching TRBD2. The CDR3 is 15 amino acids. With V trimmed by 4 bases and J by 5 bases, 7 bases remained unmatched. Germline V gene sequence: CDR1 SGHAT, CDR2 FQNNGV. The CDR3 DNA reads as TGTGCCAGCAGCTGGGCAGCGGGGGGGCTGGAGACCCAGTACTTC. This translates into CASSWAAGGLETQYF.